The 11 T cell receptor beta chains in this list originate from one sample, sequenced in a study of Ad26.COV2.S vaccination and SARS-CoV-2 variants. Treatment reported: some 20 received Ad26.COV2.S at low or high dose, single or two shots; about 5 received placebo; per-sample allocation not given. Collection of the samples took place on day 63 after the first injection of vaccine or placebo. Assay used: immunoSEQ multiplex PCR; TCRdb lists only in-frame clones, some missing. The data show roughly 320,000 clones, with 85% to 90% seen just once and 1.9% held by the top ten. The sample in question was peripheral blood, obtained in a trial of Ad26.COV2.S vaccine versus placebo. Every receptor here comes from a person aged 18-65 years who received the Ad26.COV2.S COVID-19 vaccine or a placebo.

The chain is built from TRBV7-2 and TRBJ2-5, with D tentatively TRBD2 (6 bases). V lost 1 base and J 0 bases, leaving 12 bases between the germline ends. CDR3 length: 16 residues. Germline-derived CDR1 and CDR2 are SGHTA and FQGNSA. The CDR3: CASSLVASAYQETQYF. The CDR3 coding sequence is TGTGCCAGCAGCTTAGTGGCTAGCGCATACCAAGAGACCCAGTACTTC.

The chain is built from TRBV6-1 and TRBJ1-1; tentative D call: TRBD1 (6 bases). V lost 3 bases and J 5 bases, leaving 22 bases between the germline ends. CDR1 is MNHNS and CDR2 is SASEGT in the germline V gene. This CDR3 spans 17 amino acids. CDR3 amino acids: CASSESAGGRGGTEAFF. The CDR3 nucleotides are TGTGCCAGCAGTGAGTCGGCCGGCGGCAGGGGTGGAACTGAAGCTTTCTTT.

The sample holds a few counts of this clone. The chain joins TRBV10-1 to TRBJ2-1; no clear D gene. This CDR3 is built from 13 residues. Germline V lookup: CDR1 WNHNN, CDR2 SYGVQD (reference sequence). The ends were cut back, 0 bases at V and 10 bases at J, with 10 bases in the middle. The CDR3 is CASSESQVGEQFF. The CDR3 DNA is TGCGCCAGCAGTGAGTCTCAGGTGGGGGAGCAGTTCTTC.

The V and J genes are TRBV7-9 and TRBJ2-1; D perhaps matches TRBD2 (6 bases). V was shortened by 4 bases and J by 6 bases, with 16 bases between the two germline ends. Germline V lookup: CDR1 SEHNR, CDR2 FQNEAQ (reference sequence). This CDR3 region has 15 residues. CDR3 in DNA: TGTGCCAGCAGCTCCTCCCAGTTAGCGGCCAATGAGCAGTTCTTC. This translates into CASSSSQLAANEQFF.

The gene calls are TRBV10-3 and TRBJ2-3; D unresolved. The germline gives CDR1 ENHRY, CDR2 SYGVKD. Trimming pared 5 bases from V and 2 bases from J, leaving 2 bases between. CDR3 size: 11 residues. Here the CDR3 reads CAISNTDTQYF. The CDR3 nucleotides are TGTGCCATCAGTAACACAGATACGCAGTATTTT.

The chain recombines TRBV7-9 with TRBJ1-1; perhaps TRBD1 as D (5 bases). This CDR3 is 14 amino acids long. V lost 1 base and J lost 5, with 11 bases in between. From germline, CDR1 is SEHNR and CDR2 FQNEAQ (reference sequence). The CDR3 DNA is TGTGCCAGCAGCTTAGTGGCAGGGAAGACTGAAGCTTTCTTT. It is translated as CASSLVAGKTEAFF.

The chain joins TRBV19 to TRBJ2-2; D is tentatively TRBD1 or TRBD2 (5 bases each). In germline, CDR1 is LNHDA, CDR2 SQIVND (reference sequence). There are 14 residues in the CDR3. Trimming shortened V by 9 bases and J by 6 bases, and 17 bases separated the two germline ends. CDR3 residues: CASSGRLGAGELFF. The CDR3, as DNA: TGTGCCAGCTCGGGACGGCTTGGGGCCGGGGAGCTGTTTTTT.

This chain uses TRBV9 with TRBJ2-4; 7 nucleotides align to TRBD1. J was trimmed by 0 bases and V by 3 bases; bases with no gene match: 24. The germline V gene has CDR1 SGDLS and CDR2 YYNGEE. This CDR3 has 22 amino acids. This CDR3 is CASSARTHRGVGDRLAKNIQYF. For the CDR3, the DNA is TGTGCCAGCAGCGCCCGGACTCACAGGGGCGTGGGGGACCGGCTAGCCAAAAACATTCAGTACTTC.

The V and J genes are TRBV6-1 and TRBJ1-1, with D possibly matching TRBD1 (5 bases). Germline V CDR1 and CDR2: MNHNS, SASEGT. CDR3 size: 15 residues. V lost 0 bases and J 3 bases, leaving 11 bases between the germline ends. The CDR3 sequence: CASSEAPGLYTEAFF. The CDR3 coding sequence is TGTGCCAGCAGTGAAGCCCCGGGACTGTACACTGAAGCTTTCTTT.

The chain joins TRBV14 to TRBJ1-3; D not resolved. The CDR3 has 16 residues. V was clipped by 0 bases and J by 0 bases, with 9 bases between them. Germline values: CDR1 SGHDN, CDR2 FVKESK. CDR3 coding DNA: TGTGCCAGCAGCCAAGATCCGAGGAGCTCTGGAAACACCATATATTTT. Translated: CASSQDPRSSGNTIYF.

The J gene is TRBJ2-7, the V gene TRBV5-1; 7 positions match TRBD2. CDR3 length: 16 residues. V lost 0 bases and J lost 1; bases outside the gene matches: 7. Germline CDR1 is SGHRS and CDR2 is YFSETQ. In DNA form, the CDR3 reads TGCGCCAGCAGCTTGGAGCGGGGTAAAGCTTCCTACGAGCAGTACTTC. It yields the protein CASSLERGKASYEQYF.